A selection of T cell receptor beta chains follows, all from one sample in a study of blood T cell repertoires in COVID-19. The table came from immunoSEQ multiplex PCR; TCRdb's copy has only in-frame clones and leaves some out. The sample includes roughly 150,000 clones, 75% to 85% of them seen just once. Sequenced input: PBMCs or T cells enriched from blood (not recorded which). The receptors were sampled from an older woman who had recovered from COVID-19. Each CDR3 is given with its conserved first and last residue. D genes are given only for firm matches. Not every row has a clone size; where given, it reads once, few, many or a size class.

abundance,j_gene,d_gene,v_gene,CDR3aa,CDR3nt
.,TRBJ2-1,.,TRBV2,CASSEDLPHEQFF,TGTGCCAGCAGTGAAGATCTTCCCCATGAGCAGTTCTTC
.,TRBJ1-2,.,TRBV5-1,CASSPQTASNYGYTF,TGCGCCAGCAGCCCGCAGACAGCTAGTAACTATGGCTACACCTTC
.,TRBJ1-2,.,TRBV27,CASSLNGNADYGYTF,TGTGCCAGCAGTTTAAACGGTAACGCGGACTATGGCTACACCTTC
.,TRBJ2-2,.,TRBV11-2,CASSPYPGELFF,TGTGCCAGCAGCCCGTATCCCGGGGAGCTGTTTTTT
.,TRBJ1-2,TRBD1,TRBV11-2,CASSPFRDSYGYTF,TGTGCCAGCAGCCCTTTTAGGGACAGCTATGGCTACACCTTC
.,TRBJ2-1,.,TRBV27,CASGISGANEQFF,TGTGCCAGCGGGATTTCAGGGGCTAATGAGCAGTTCTTC
many,TRBJ2-7,TRBD1,TRBV3-1/TRBV3-2,CASRDRGVSGEQYF,TGTGCCAGCAGGGACAGGGGGGTTAGCGGCGAGCAGTACTTC
.,TRBJ1-1,.,TRBV4-1,CASSQEAGGNTEAFF,TGCGCCAGCAGCCAAGAGGCCGGGGGGAACACTGAAGCTTTCTTT
.,TRBJ1-2,.,TRBV27,CASAAGTKANYGYTF,TGTGCCAGCGCTGCTGGGACAAAAGCTAACTATGGCTACACCTTC
.,TRBJ2-1,TRBD2,TRBV3-1/TRBV3-2,CASSLTRGGYNEQFF,TGTGCCAGCAGTCTTACGCGGGGGGGATACAATGAGCAGTTCTTC
once,TRBJ2-5,.,TRBV9,CASSVSGSLQETQYF,TGTGCCAGCAGCGTCTCAGGGTCTTTACAAGAGACCCAGTACTTC
.,TRBJ2-1,.,TRBV5-1,CASSPVTGSSYNEQFF,TGCGCCAGCAGCCCGGTGACGGGGAGCTCCTACAATGAGCAGTTCTTC
.,TRBJ2-5,TRBD2,TRBV7-9,CASRARTGGRETQYF,TGTGCCAGCAGGGCCCGAACGGGGGGGCGGGAGACCCAGTACTTC
.,TRBJ2-3,.,TRBV7-2,CASSVEFLSTDTQYF,TGTGCCAGCAGCGTGGAGTTTCTCAGCACAGATACGCAGTATTTT
.,TRBJ1-2,TRBD1,TRBV4-1,CASSQDSRQGWGYTF,TGCGCCAGCAGCCAAGATTCGAGACAGGGATGGGGCTACACCTTC
.,TRBJ1-4,.,TRBV18,CASSPGTTDGKLFF,TGTGCCAGCTCACCCGGGACAACGGATGGGAAACTGTTTTTT
.,TRBJ1-1,.,TRBV7-8,CASSYRDFLNTEAFF,TGTGCCAGCAGCTACAGGGATTTTTTGAACACTGAAGCTTTCTTT
.,TRBJ2-1,TRBD1,TRBV19,CASNNRGHEQFF,TGTGCCAGTAATAACAGGGGACATGAGCAGTTCTTC
.,TRBJ1-4,.,TRBV19,CASSVRPSTNEKLFF,TGTGCCAGTAGTGTCAGGCCTTCAACTAATGAAAAACTGTTTTTT
few,TRBJ1-1,.,TRBV2,CARRDKGPNTEAFF,TGTGCCAGAAGGGACAAGGGACCCAACACTGAAGCTTTCTTT
.,TRBJ1-3,.,TRBV5-1,CASQKRRQAGGNTIYF,TGCGCCAGTCAAAAAAGAAGACAGGCGGGTGGAAACACCATATATTTT
.,TRBJ2-1,TRBD2,TRBV18,CASSPGGGNEQFF,TGTGCCAGCTCACCTGGCGGGGGGAATGAGCAGTTCTTC
.,TRBJ1-2,.,TRBV19,CASSVPGLYGYTF,TGTGCCAGTAGCGTTCCTGGGCTCTATGGCTACACCTTC
once,TRBJ2-7,TRBD2,TRBV19,CASSFSGLAYEQYF,TGTGCCAGTAGTTTCTCGGGACTAGCCTACGAGCAGTACTTC
.,TRBJ2-1,TRBD2,TRBV3-1/TRBV3-2,CASSRSGGANEQFF,TGTGCCAGCAGCCGATCGGGGGGGGCCAATGAGCAGTTCTTC
once,TRBJ1-1,.,TRBV24-1,CATRSPRGTEAFF,TGTGCCACCAGATCACCTAGGGGGACTGAAGCTTTCTTT
.,TRBJ2-5,.,TRBV3-1/TRBV3-2,CASSQGGGTPKETQYF,TGTGCCAGCAGCCAAGGAGGTGGGACTCCGAAAGAGACCCAGTACTTC
.,TRBJ1-6,.,TRBV15,CATRVGNSPLHF,TGTGCCACCAGGGTGGGCAATTCACCCCTCCACTTT
.,TRBJ2-7,.,TRBV19,CASSKNRVGAYEQYF,TGTGCCAGTAGTAAAAACAGGGTCGGGGCCTACGAGCAGTACTTC